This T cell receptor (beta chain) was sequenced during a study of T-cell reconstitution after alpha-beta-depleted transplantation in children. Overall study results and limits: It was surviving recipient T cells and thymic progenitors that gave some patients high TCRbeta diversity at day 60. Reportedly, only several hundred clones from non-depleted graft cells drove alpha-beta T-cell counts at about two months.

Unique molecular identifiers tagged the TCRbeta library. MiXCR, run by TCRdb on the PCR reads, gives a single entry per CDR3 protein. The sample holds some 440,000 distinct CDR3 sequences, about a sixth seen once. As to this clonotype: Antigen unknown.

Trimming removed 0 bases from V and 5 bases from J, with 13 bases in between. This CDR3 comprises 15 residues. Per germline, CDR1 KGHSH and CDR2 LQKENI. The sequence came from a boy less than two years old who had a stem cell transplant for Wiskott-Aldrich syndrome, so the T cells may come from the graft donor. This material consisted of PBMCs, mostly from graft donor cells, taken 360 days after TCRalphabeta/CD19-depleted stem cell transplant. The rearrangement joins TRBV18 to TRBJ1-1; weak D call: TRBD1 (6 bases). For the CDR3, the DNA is TGTGCCAGCTCACCACCGGGGGCGACGAGAACTGAAGCTTTCTTT. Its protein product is CASSPPGATRTEAFF.